This passage covers 22 T cell receptor beta chains from one sample sequenced in a study of T cells in Graves' hyperthyroidism and ophthalmopathy (dated by TCRdb to about 2019). Receptors were amplified or captured by multiplex PCR. The sequencing machine was an Illumina HiSeq 2000. The TCR beta CDR3 regions were amplified from the RNA transcripts. A first-round RT-PCR of the TCR CDR3 used the HTBI primer set with the Qiagen OneStep RT-PCR kit. The public reads were run again by TCRdb, first through fastp at Q25 and then through MiXCR, and only productive beta chains were kept. Identical CDR3 proteins give one entry, which carries the most common genes and DNA. Here the sample has approximately 320,000 distinct CDR3 sequences; around a sixth occur a single time. The ten largest clones capture roughly 31% of the sample. The sequencing input was blood. All receptors come from a man aged 30 to 45 with Graves' hyperthyroidism.

This clonotype was seen at least ten times. This chain links TRBV2 with TRBJ1-5; 9 nucleotides match TRBD1. After removal of 7 bases from V and 5 bases from J, the junction contained 6 bases not matched to a gene. The CDR3 totals 14 residues. Germline V lookup: CDR1 SNHLY, CDR2 FYNNEI. Here the CDR3 DNA reads TGTGCCAGCACCAAAGACAGGGGGGATCAGCCCCAGCATTTT. Translation gives CASTKDRGDQPQHF.

The rearrangement joins TRBV3-1 to TRBJ1-2; no clear D gene. CDR1 and CDR2 (germline): LGHDT, YNNKEL (reference sequence). Trimming removed 1 base at V and 7 bases at J, with 13 bases between. The CDR3 length is 14 residues. Here the CDR3 reads CASSQGYRAAGYTF. CDR3 bases: TGTGCCAGCAGCCAAGGATACCGGGCCGCTGGCTACACCTTC.

V and J are TRBV7-2 and TRBJ2-7, with a weak D call TRBD2 (5 bases). V was pared by 6 bases and J by 1 base, with 13 bases between. The CDR3 sequence is 14 residues long. Per the germline V gene, CDR1 is SGHTA and CDR2 is FQGNSA. The CDR3 bases are TGTGCCAGCAGAGTAAGGGAGTTGTCCTACGAGCAGTACTTC. It translates to CASRVRELSYEQYF. The variable domain in full, completed from reference TRBV7-2 and TRBJ2-7, reads GAGVSQSPSNKVTEKGKDVELRCDPISGHTALYWYRQSLGQGLEFLIYFQGNSAPDKSGLPSDRFSAERTGGSVSTLTIQRTQQEDSAVYLCASRVRELSYEQYFGPGTRLTVT.

The chain couples TRBV7-9 to TRBJ2-1; the match to TRBD2 covers 12 bases. V shed 3 bases and J 8 bases; nucleotides not matched to a gene: 8. Per germline, CDR1 SEHNR and CDR2 FQNEAQ (reference sequence). The length of the CDR3 is 16 residues. CDR3 amino acids: CASSFRLAGGVYEQFF. The CDR3 bases are TGTGCCAGCAGCTTCCGGCTAGCGGGAGGGGTCTATGAGCAGTTCTTC.

This clonotype was picked up many times. This sequence joins TRBV27 and TRBJ2-1; weak D call: TRBD2 (6 bases). V lost 1 base, J lost 6 bases, and 31 bases lay in between. Germline lookup yields CDR1 MNHEY and CDR2 SMNVEV (reference sequence). This CDR3 has 21 residues. CDR3 nucleotides: TGTGCCAGCAGTTTATATGTGGGCGGGGTATCCGGTTATTATTCGGTCAATGAGCAGTTCTTC. As protein: CASSLYVGGVSGYYSVNEQFF.

The chain joins TRBV2 to TRBJ1-6; 7 bases are a match to TRBD1. Germline V gene lookup returns CDR1 SNHLY and CDR2 FYNNEI. There are 15 residues in the CDR3. V dropped 7 bases and J dropped 8; count of bases not matched to a gene: 11. The CDR3 DNA follows: TGTGCCAGCAAACGAAAGACAGGGAGCTATTCACCCCTCCACTTT. Translating gives CASKRKTGSYSPLHF.

The chain combines TRBV19 with TRBJ2-1, with 12 nucleotides matching TRBD2. Germline CDR1 LNHDA, CDR2 SQIVND (reference sequence). This CDR3 has 15 residues. The V segment lost 5 bases and the J segment 9 bases; nucleotides outside the gene matches: 8. The CDR3 sequence: CASSVGLAGGGEQFF. CDR3 in DNA: TGTGCCAGTAGTGTGGGACTAGCGGGCGGAGGTGAGCAGTTCTTC. Using reference TRBV19 and TRBJ2-1 for the parts outside the CDR3, the full variable domain is DGGITQSPKYLFRKEGQNVTLSCEQNLNHDAMYWYRQDPGQGLRLIYYSQIVNDFQKGDIAEGYSVSREKKESFPLTVTSAQKNPTAFYLCASSVGLAGGGEQFFGPGTRLTVL.

This clonotype was detected ten times or more. The chain combines TRBV6-1 with TRBJ2-1; 8 bases match TRBD2. CDR1 and CDR2 (germline): MNHNS, SASEGT. The trim removed 7 bases at V and 4 bases at J, leaving 9 bases unmatched. The CDR3 totals 15 residues. The CDR3 is CASKAGGPLYNEQFF. CDR3 in DNA: TGTGCCAGCAAGGCGGGGGGACCTTTATACAATGAGCAGTTCTTC.

The V and J genes are TRBV18 and TRBJ2-5, with 9 bases identical to TRBD1. This CDR3 comprises 16 residues. V shed 4 bases and J 2 bases; nucleotides not matched to a gene: 8. Germline V gene data show CDR1 as KGHSH and CDR2 as LQKENI. The CDR3 region has the DNA TGTGCCAGCTCACGGACAGGGGCGCGTTCTCAAGAGACCCAGTACTTC. Translated, it gives CASSRTGARSQETQYF.

On this clonotype itself: Relative to the germline gene, one junction end is altered; a read error may explain this. The rearrangement links TRBV24-1 to TRBJ1-5; tentative D call: TRBD1 (6 bases). Germline CDR1 reads KGHDR; CDR2 reads SFDVKD. The length of the CDR3 is 14 residues. CDR3 sequence (DNA): TGTGTCACCAGTCCAGGGGCTGGCAATCAGCCCCAGCATTTT. It specifies CVTSPGAGNQPQHF.

The chain links TRBV7-9 to TRBJ1-4; 8 bases map to TRBD1. The CDR3 loop spans 12 amino acids. Germline V gene data show CDR1 as SEHNR and CDR2 as FQNEAQ (reference sequence). The CDR3 coding sequence is TGTGCTTACAGGGGGACTAATGAAAAACTGTTTTTT. The encoded protein is CAYRGTNEKLFF. Drawing the rest from reference TRBV7-9 and TRBJ1-4, the complete variable domain is DTGVSQNPRHKITKRGQNVTFRCDPISEHNRLYWYRQTLGQGPEFLTYFQNEAQLEKSRLLSDRFSAERPKGSFSTLEIQRTEQGDSAMYLCAYRGTNEKLFFGSGTQLSVL.

Many counts were recorded for this clonotype. The genes are TRBV28 and TRBJ1-2, with TRBD1 matching 9 bases. The CDR3 runs 16 residues. V was pared by 5 bases and J by 2 bases, with 9 bases of the junction left unmatched. The germline V gene has CDR1 MDHEN and CDR2 SYDVKM. As DNA, the CDR3 is TGTGCCAGCAGTCGCCGGACAGGGGCAGAGAACTATGGCTACACCTTC. Translating it yields CASSRRTGAENYGYTF.

This chain links TRBV6-4 with TRBJ2-1, with 15 bases aligning to TRBD2. Germline V lookup: CDR1 MRHNA, CDR2 SNTAGT. CDR3 length: 17 residues. V gave up 2 bases and J gave up 7 bases; unmatched junction bases: 6. The CDR3 DNA reads as TGTGCCAGCAGTGACGGGACTAGCGGGAGGAGGGAAAATGAGCAGTTCTTC. It specifies CASSDGTSGRRENEQFF.

In its sample, this clonotype was seen many times. The chain links TRBV7-3 to TRBJ1-1; D is ambiguous. CDR1 is SGHTA and CDR2 is FQGTGA in the germline V gene. This CDR3 region has 14 residues. V lost 5 bases and J 5 bases, leaving 15 bases between the germline ends. CDR3 residues: CASSMGYASTEAFF. CDR3 nucleotides: TGTGCCAGCAGCATGGGCTACGCGAGTACTGAAGCTTTCTTT.

This clonotype has at least ten counts. The chain uses TRBV11-2 and TRBJ2-4; TRBD2 is a possible D gene (6 bases). Trimming stripped 1 base from V and 1 base from J, with 8 bases between. Germline lookup yields CDR1 SGHAT and CDR2 FQNNGV. The CDR3 loop spans 15 amino acids. The CDR3 spells CASSLVRGAKNIQYF. The CDR3 DNA reads as TGTGCCAGCAGCTTAGTCCGGGGGGCCAAAAACATTCAGTACTTC. Using reference TRBV11-2 and TRBJ2-4 for the parts outside the CDR3, the full variable domain is EAGVAQSPRYKIIEKRQSVAFWCNPISGHATLYWYQQILGQGPKLLIQFQNNGVVDDSQLPKDRFSAERLKGVDSTLKIQPAKLEDSAVYLCASSLVRGAKNIQYFGAGTRLSVL.

The chain is built from TRBV20-1 and TRBJ2-1, with 12 bases lining up with TRBD2. The V and J ends lost 3 bases and 5 bases, in that order; junction bases with no gene match: 5. Germline V gene sequence: CDR1 DFQATT, CDR2 SNEGSKA (reference sequence). This CDR3 region has 15 residues. DNA of the CDR3: TGCAGTGCTAGCCTCCCTAGCGGGAGGGACAATGAGCAGTTCTTC. Translating it yields CSASLPSGRDNEQFF.

This clonotype was counted many times. The chain recombines TRBV20-1 with TRBJ2-3; no firm D call. The CDR3 covers 15 residues. The germline V gene has CDR1 DFQATT and CDR2 SNEGSKA (reference sequence). Trimming pared 0 bases from V and 2 bases from J, leaving 12 bases between. DNA for the CDR3: TGCAGTGCTAGAGATCGGGTTATTGCCACAGATACGCAGTATTTT. It yields the protein CSARDRVIATDTQYF.

This chain joins TRBV12-3 or TRBV12-4 and TRBJ2-3, with 7 nucleotides matching TRBD2. V lost 1 base and J lost 0; bases outside the gene matches: 10. This CDR3 is 18 amino acids long. This CDR3 reads CASSLDYTSVTSTDTQYF. As DNA, the CDR3 is TGTGCCAGCAGTTTAGACTATACTAGCGTTACTAGCACAGATACGCAGTATTTT.

This clonotype was seen only a few times. The J gene is TRBJ2-7, the V gene TRBV20-1; 8 nucleotides align to TRBD1. The CDR3 spans 14 residues. The V gene's germline CDR1 is DFQATT and CDR2 SNEGSKA (reference sequence). The trim removed 1 base at V and 6 bases at J, leaving 8 bases unmatched. CDR3 sequence (DNA): TGCAGTGCTAGAGTCGGTGGACAGGGAGGCGAGCAGTACTTC. Protein sequence: CSARVGGQGGEQYF.

The chain has TRBV12-3 or TRBV12-4 and TRBJ2-7, with 9 bases fitting TRBD1. V was clipped by 3 bases and J by 6 bases; unmatched bases: 3. This CDR3 is built from 13 residues. Here the CDR3 reads CASSFEQGAEQYF. CDR3 bases: TGTGCCAGCAGTTTTGAACAGGGGGCCGAGCAGTACTTC.

This clonotype has more than one count but fewer than ten. The V call is TRBV6-1, the J call TRBJ2-1; 7 positions agree with TRBD2. Germline V gene sequence: CDR1 MNHNS, CDR2 SASEGT. Trimming at V came to 6 bases and at J to 1 base, leaving 6 bases not matched to a gene. The CDR3 contains 15 residues. The DNA of the CDR3 is TGTGCCAGCAGCCAAGGCGGGAGTTCCTACAATGAGCAGTTCTTC. Amino acids: CASSQGGSSYNEQFF.

This clonotype has at least ten counts. The chain is built from TRBV12-3 or TRBV12-4 and TRBJ2-3; D gene unclear. The CDR3 totals 15 residues. V was cut by 7 bases and J by 0 bases, with 14 bases left in between. CDR3 sequence (DNA): TGTGCCAGCACCATTCGTCAGGTTAGCACAGATACGCAGTATTTT. As protein: CASTIRQVSTDTQYF.